This T cell receptor (beta chain) was captured by sequencing in a study of T-cell reconstitution after alpha-beta-depleted transplantation in children. For TCRbeta, the library was prepared with unique molecular identifiers. TCRdb recomputed calls from the PCR reads with MiXCR, one row per CDR3 protein. Seen here are roughly 590,000 distinct CDR3 sequences, around 16% observed once, and the top ten hold 1.1%. There are 14 residues in the CDR3. Germline CDR1 reads DFQATT; CDR2 reads SNEGSKA (reference sequence). Trimming took off 5 bases at V and 8 bases at J, with 19 bases between the two ends. Ten or more counts support this clonotype.

The material was PBMCs from the stem cell graft donor, obtained from the stem cell graft. This receptor was identified in a human donor who donated a stem cell graft to a child with acute myeloid leukemia. The rearrangement uses TRBV20-1 and TRBJ2-1, with D possibly TRBD2 on 6 matching bases. The CDR3 bases are TGCAGTGCTCAGGGAGGAGGGTCAACTGATGAGCAGTTCTTC. This codes for CSAQGGGSTDEQFF.